This TCR beta chain is drawn from a study of cytomegalovirus exposure and HLA in healthy donors. Study outcomes and limitations: In vitro data verified a few CMV-associated chains as specific for CMV antigens. Investigators reported 164 TCR beta chains as tied to cytomegalovirus. Many donors shared some public TCRs, even though most TCR sequences were rare. Most TCR beta V segments were productive about 90% or about 30% of the time in an earlier analysis.

This clone has just one count. As yet, its antigen is unknown. CDR1 is SGHTA and CDR2 is FQGNSA in the germline V gene. V lost 2 bases and J 3 bases, leaving 10 bases between the germline ends. This CDR3 region has 14 residues. Researchers ran the PCR with 60 Vbeta and 13 Jbeta primers. Generated by immunoSEQ multiplex PCR, the TCRdb table keeps only in-frame clones and is missing some. The table records approximately 140,000 clones, just under 65% of them present only once. The V gene is TRBV7-2, the J gene TRBJ1-1; D possibly corresponds to TRBD1 (5 bases). The sequencing sample was made of PBMCs. This TCR was sampled from a woman aged 55-69 years in good health and CMV-seropositive. The CDR3 protein is CASSLTGGDTEAFF. The CDR3 DNA sequence: TGTGCCAGCAGCTTAACCGGAGGGGACACTGAAGCTTTCTTT.